The source of this T cell receptor beta chain is a study of blood T cells in healthy people across ages. Overall study results and limits: Unsorted PBMC material precluded a definitive naive versus antigen-experienced comparison. TCR beta diversity, measured per million T cells, fell in a roughly linear way with age. Estimated diversity that came from one million T cells was considered an underestimate.

PCR was performed a second time for about 6 to 12 cycles using a sample-barcoded 5' primer and a J-beta primer mix. A template-switch adaptor with 12 random nucleotides tagged each cDNA molecule. TCRdb recomputed calls from the 5' RACE reads with MiXCR, one row per CDR3 protein. The sample shows 1 million to 1.2 million distinct CDR3 sequences, 30% to 40% of them seen only once. With regard to this clonotype: The target antigen is unknown.

The sequence derives from a young man in good health. The specimen sequenced was blood.

CDR3 loop: CASSARTGGHEQFF. The CDR3 region has the DNA TGTGCCAGCAGCGCCCGGACAGGGGGCCACGAGCAGTTCTTC. V gene TRBV13 combines with J gene TRBJ2-1; 11 bases match TRBD1. Germline V gene sequence: CDR1 PRHDT, CDR2 FYEKMQ (reference sequence). V shed 5 bases, J shed 10 bases, and the junction held 7 bases outside the gene matches. The CDR3 loop spans 14 amino acids.